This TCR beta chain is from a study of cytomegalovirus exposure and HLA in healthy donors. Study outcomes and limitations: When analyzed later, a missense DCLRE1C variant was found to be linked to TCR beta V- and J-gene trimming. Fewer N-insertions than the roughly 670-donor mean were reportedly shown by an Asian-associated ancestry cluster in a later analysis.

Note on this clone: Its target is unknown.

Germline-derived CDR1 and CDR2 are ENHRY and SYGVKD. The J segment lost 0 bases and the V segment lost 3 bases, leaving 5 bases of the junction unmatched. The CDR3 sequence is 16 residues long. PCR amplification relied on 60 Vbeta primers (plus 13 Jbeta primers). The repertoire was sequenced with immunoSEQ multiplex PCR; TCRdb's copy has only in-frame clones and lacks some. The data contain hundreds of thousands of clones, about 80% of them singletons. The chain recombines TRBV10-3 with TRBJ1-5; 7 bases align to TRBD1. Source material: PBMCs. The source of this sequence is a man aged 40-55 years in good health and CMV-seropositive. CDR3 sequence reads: CAISDSQGVSNQPQHF. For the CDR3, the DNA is TGTGCCATCAGTGATTCGCAGGGGGTTAGCAATCAGCCCCAGCATTTT.